This TCR beta chain appears in the sequencing data of a study of B cell selection in AIRE deficiency. The protocol was immunoSEQ multiplex PCR, while the TCRdb copy is restricted to in-frame clones and leaves out a portion. The table includes roughly 24,000 clones, approximately 96% detected once. Sorting defined conventional CD4 T cells as CD4+CD127+. This TCR derives from a human donor in good health. Sequencing was done on a sample of CD4+CD127+ conventional T cells sorted from PBMCs.

CDR3 nucleotide sequence: TGTGCCAGCAGCTTGGGACAGGGGGCGTTAGGGGCCAACGTCCTGACTTTC. Protein product: CASSLGQGALGANVLTF. The chain employs TRBV7-9 and TRBJ2-6; TRBD1 agrees at 12 bases. Trimming removed 3 bases from V and 4 bases from J; junction bases left unmatched: 4. The CDR3 runs 17 residues. Germline V gives CDR1 SEHNR, CDR2 FQNEAQ (reference sequence).